The subject of this entry is one T cell receptor beta chain. The antigen this receptor binds is unknown. No much larger clone is present one base from it, and per-base qualities are unavailable. Patients with autoimmune disease history or receiving systemic immunosuppression were excluded from the trial. Peripheral blood for TCR sequencing was drawn from every dose cohort at baseline, at cycle 4 day 1 and at cycle 7 day 1. The samples were taken from a phase I, first-in-human, multicenter, open-label dose-escalation trial of ivuxolimab. The trial enrolled adults with locally advanced or metastatic head and neck squamous cell, hepatocellular, melanoma or renal cell carcinoma. Before TCR sequencing, CD4+ and CD8+ T cells were separately sorted from peripheral blood. The source of the sample is a study of OX40 agonist ivuxolimab in advanced cancers. For the wider study: Ivuxolimab was a fully human IgG2 agonistic monoclonal antibody targeting the costimulatory receptor OX40 (CD134). Intravenous ivuxolimab was administered to patients every 2 weeks at six dose levels: 0.01, 0.1, 0.3, 1.5, 3 and 10 mg/kg. Of the approximately 50 patients in dose escalation, 19 had hepatocellular carcinoma, some 15 had melanoma, 9 had renal cell carcinoma and 9 had head and neck cancer. In the dose-escalation cohort, over 65% of patients were male, and the mean age was roughly 60 years, with a range of roughly 20 to 79. Prior anti-PD-1, anti-PD-L1 or anti-CTLA-4 therapy was permitted, and approximately 39% of dose-escalation patients had received checkpoint inhibitors. Three dose-escalation patients achieved partial responses, one with hepatocellular carcinoma and two with cutaneous melanoma. Peripheral TCRbeta sequencing was intended to test whether TCR sequence diversity was altered and clonal T-cell expansion was caused by ivuxolimab. The paper reports the monotherapy dose-escalation portion (N = 52 patients) of the phase I ivuxolimab trial.

CDR1 and CDR2 were assigned from the germline V gene as SGHRS and YFSETQ. The CDR3 numbers 14 residues from cysteine through phenylalanine. The only DNA kept is the CDR3, 42 bases in frame from the first base. Trimming removed 4 bases from V and 0 bases from J; the gene matches leave 2 bases unexplained. Points the paper makes about the study in general: At doses of 0.1 to 3.0 mg/kg, clonal expansion of both CD4+ and CD8+ blood T cells was observed from baseline to week 6. The antigen specificity of the clonally expanded peripheral T cells was not determined. After ivuxolimab, expanded clones were on average more numerous among CD8+ T cells than among CD4+ T cells. Partial responders in the 0.1-3.0 mg/kg groups had among the lowest normalized peripheral clonal expansion, especially among CD8+ T cells. Low levels of normalized T-cell clonal expansion were also seen in some patients who did not respond.

To sequence the TCRbeta CDR3 region, genomic DNA was isolated from the sorted cells. TCRbeta CDR3 regions were sequenced using the immunoSEQ Assay. This immuneACCESS table, as held by TCRdb, lists in-frame sequences with V and J called but not all clones. Of the missing ones, under half trace to an unresolved V gene in checked studies; the others have no known cause. The sample yields about 86,000 clones; about 94% were counted once. Around 1.1% of the sample rests with the top ten. The sample was CD4+ or CD8+ T cells sorted from blood, taken in a trial of the OX40 agonist ivuxolimab. The source is an adult with an advanced solid tumor such as melanoma, head and neck, liver or kidney cancer. The chain was built from TRBV5-1 and TRBJ1-1; 8 nucleotides in the junction match TRBD1. The CDR3 protein is CASSPDRVNTEAFF. The base sequence is TGCGCCAGCAGCCCGGACAGGGTGAACACTGAAGCTTTCTTT.